The 9 T cell receptor beta chains reported below all come from one sample, sequenced in a study of PD-1 blockade in classical Hodgkin lymphoma. This table comes from immunoSEQ multiplex PCR, and its TCRdb copy is limited to in-frame clones, with some not included. This table holds 30,000 or so clones, about 82% found once. Time point meaning: cycle 4 day 1 (C4D1), after more than 5 weeks of nivolumab. Patients all relapsed after autologous stem cell transplantation, and there was variation in brentuximab vedotin exposure. This specimen consisted of peripheral blood mononuclear cells (PBMCs), obtained before the fourth cycle of nivolumab. All receptors derive from a human donor with classical Hodgkin lymphoma.

The chain combines TRBV18 with TRBJ1-2, with 11 positions matching TRBD1. The junction had 6 bases not matched to a gene; V was cut back by 4 bases and J by 2 bases. The germline gives CDR1 KGHSH, CDR2 LQKENI. The CDR3 sequence is 16 residues long. CDR3 coding DNA: TGTGCCAGCTCACTACGCGGGACAGGGGGGAACTATGGCTACACCTTC. Translation: CASSLRGTGGNYGYTF.

The chain uses TRBV18 and TRBJ2-7; D may be TRBD2 (5 bases). The CDR3 is made up of 15 amino acids. Germline assignment: CDR1 KGHSH and CDR2 LQKENI. Trimming stripped 3 bases from V and 2 bases from J, with 14 bases between. The CDR3 DNA is TGTGCCAGCTCACCGCGGGTGGTTGGGACCTACGAGCAGTACTTC. Its translation: CASSPRVVGTYEQYF. The full variable domain, with the rest looked up from reference TRBV18 and TRBJ2-7, is NAGVMQNPRHLVRRRGQEARLRCSPMKGHSHVYWYRQLPEEGLKFMVYLQKENIIDESGMPKERFSAEFPKEGPSILRIQQVVRGDSAAYFCASSPRVVGTYEQYFGPGTRLTVT.

The chain carries TRBV19 and TRBJ2-4; 7 nucleotides match TRBD1. The V gene end was trimmed by 4 bases and the J gene end by 9 bases; junction bases not matched to a gene: 9. Germline CDR1 is LNHDA and CDR2 is SQIVND (reference sequence). The CDR3 spans 14 residues. The DNA for the CDR3 is TGTGCCAGTAGTAAAGACAGGGCGACAAGCATTCAGTACTTC. Its translation is CASSKDRATSIQYF.

The gene calls are TRBV13 and TRBJ1-4, with D unclear. Trimming shortened V by 3 bases and J by 0 bases, and 11 bases separated the two germline ends. The CDR3 has 16 amino acids. CDR1 PRHDT and CDR2 FYEKMQ come from the germline V gene (reference sequence). CDR3 DNA: TGTGCCAGCAGCTTCCAATCTTGGGCAACTAATGAAAAACTGTTTTTT. Its protein product is CASSFQSWATNEKLFF.

The chain employs TRBV5-4 and TRBJ2-4; the match to TRBD1 covers 8 bases. Germline CDR1 SGHNT, CDR2 YYREEE (reference sequence). J was trimmed by 5 bases and V by 1 base; bases with no gene match: 5. The CDR3 is made up of 15 amino acids. CDR3: CASSLKTGEENIQYF. Here the CDR3 DNA reads TGTGCCAGCAGCTTGAAGACAGGGGAGGAAAACATTCAGTACTTC.

This chain joins TRBV6-1 and TRBJ2-2; a weak D match, TRBD2 (5 bases). Germline CDR1 and CDR2: MNHNS and SASEGT. With 6 bases removed from V and 3 bases from J, the gap between germline ends came to 14 bases. CDR3 length: 15 amino acids. CDR3 bases: TGTGCCAGCAGCGTCTCCGGGATCTACACCGGGGAGCTGTTTTTT. It specifies CASSVSGIYTGELFF.

The chain is built from TRBV6-1 and TRBJ2-4, with 7 bases that match TRBD2. CDR1 is MNHNS, CDR2 SASEGT, per germline. The V segment lost 4 bases and the J segment 5 bases; nucleotides outside the gene matches: 5. The CDR3 extends over 14 amino acids. The CDR3 is CASSGGGIENIQYF. The CDR3 nucleotides read TGTGCCAGCAGTGGGGGGGGGATCGAAAACATTCAGTACTTC.

This chain links TRBV4-1 with TRBJ1-2; D not resolved. Trimming pared 0 bases from V and 7 bases from J, leaving 9 bases between. CDR1 is MGHRA and CDR2 is YSYEKL in the germline V gene. This CDR3 has 13 residues. DNA for the CDR3: TGCGCCAGCAGCCAAGATCCGTTCGGTGGCTACACCTTC. It is translated as CASSQDPFGGYTF.

V is TRBV4-1 and J is TRBJ2-1; D not certain. Germline CDR1 reads MGHRA; CDR2 reads YSYEKL. The germline V and J ends were trimmed by 0 bases and 3 bases, with 12 bases remaining between them. The CDR3 runs to 16 residues. Written as DNA, the CDR3 is TGCGCCAGCAGCCAAGAATTCGCCGTAATCTACAATGAGCAGTTCTTC. This translates into CASSQEFAVIYNEQFF.